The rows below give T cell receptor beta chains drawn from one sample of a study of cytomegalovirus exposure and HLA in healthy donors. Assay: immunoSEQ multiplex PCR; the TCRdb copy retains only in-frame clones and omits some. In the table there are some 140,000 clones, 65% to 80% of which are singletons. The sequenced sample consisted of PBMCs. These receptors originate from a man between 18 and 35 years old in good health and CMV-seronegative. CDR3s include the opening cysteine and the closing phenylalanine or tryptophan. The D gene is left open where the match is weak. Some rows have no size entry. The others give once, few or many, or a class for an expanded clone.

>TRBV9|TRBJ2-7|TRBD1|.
TGTGCCAGCAGCGTAGGGGACAGGATTTCCTACGAGCAGTACTTC
CASSVGDRISYEQYF
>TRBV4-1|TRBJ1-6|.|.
TGCGCCAGCAGCCAAGAGCAGGGTTATTCACCCCTCCACTTT
CASSQEQGYSPLHF
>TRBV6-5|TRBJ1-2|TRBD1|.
TGTGCCAGCAGTTACAGGCCGGGACAGAACTATGGCTACACCTTC
CASSYRPGQNYGYTF
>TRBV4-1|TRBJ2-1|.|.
TGCGCCAGCAGCCTCGTCGCGGGGTCCTACAATGAGCAGTTCTTC
CASSLVAGSYNEQFF
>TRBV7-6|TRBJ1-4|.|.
TGTGCCAGCAGCTCCCACAGGGTCTCTGAAAAACTGTTTTTT
CASSSHRVSEKLFF
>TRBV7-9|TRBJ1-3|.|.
TGTTCCAGCAGCCCCGGACACGCTGCCGGCTCTGGAAACACCATATATTTT
CSSSPGHAAGSGNTIYF
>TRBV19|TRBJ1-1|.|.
TGTGCCAGTAGTCCCACGCGGATGAACACTGAAGCTTTCTTT
CASSPTRMNTEAFF
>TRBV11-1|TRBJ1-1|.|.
TGTGCCAGCAGCTTAGGCCCTAGCGCTGAAGCTTTCTTT
CASSLGPSAEAFF
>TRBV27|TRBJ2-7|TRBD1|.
TGTGCCAGCAGTTTAGGGCTACAGGGGGCTCGGGAGCAGTACTTC
CASSLGLQGAREQYF
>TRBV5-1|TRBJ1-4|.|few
TGCGCCAGCAACAATCTAGGGGCTTCGAATGAAAAACTGTTTTTT
CASNNLGASNEKLFF
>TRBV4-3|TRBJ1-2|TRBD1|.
TGCGCCAGCAGCCCCAGACAGGGGGGAAACTATGGCTACACCTTC
CASSPRQGGNYGYTF